The clone carrying this T cell receptor beta chain was seen just once. Sequencing of TCR beta was carried out in blood CD8+ and CD4+ T cells. TEMRA cells were FACS-enriched, unlike CD8+ and CD4+ T cells, which were negatively isolated. The data are from a study of CD8 T cells in Susac syndrome. RNA totalling about 0.45 to 1 ug underwent reverse transcription with random hexamers. An immunoSEQ multiplex PCR generated amplified TCR beta CDR3 products spanning 54 Vbeta and 13 Jbeta. TCRdb called the immunoSEQ multiplex PCR reads again in MiXCR, with one record for every CDR3 protein. The table shows 150,000 to 250,000 distinct CDR3 sequences, with nearly 95% occurring only once. The CDR3 is 11 amino acids. The germline gives CDR1 LNHNV, CDR2 YYDKDF (reference sequence). V was trimmed by 4 bases and J by 8 bases, leaving 6 bases between them.

V is TRBV15 and J is TRBJ2-1; D is unresolved. The TCR was taken from a human donor with multiple sclerosis. Sequenced input: CD4+ T cells from PBMCs. CDR3 DNA sequence: TGTGCCACCAGCAACGTTGATGAGCAGTTCTTC. Translation: CATSNVDEQFF.